Listed here are 21 T cell receptor beta chains from one sample, sequenced in a study of OX40 agonist ivuxolimab in advanced cancers. Assay used: immunoSEQ multiplex PCR; TCRdb lists only in-frame clones, some missing. Here the sample spans around 66,000 clones, roughly 84% being singletons. The sequencing used CD4+ or CD8+ T cells sorted from blood, collected in a trial of the OX40 agonist ivuxolimab. The receptors here all came from an adult with an advanced solid tumor such as melanoma, head and neck, liver or kidney cancer.

This clone appeared a few times. The chain joins TRBV9 to TRBJ1-1; D may be TRBD1 (5 bases). Germline-derived CDR1 and CDR2 are SGDLS and YYNGEE. V shed 3 bases and J shed 7 bases, with 13 bases lying between them. The CDR3 is 13 residues long. The CDR3 DNA sequence: TGTGCCAGCAGCGAGGACACGAGGAGTGAAGCTTTCTTT. Residues: CASSEDTRSEAFF.

The CDR3 bases are TGTGCCAGCAGTGTTATGGGGCTAACTAATGAAAAACTGTTTTTT. Its protein is CASSVMGLTNEKLFF. The chain has TRBV11-2 and TRBJ1-4; tentative D call: TRBD1 (5 bases). V shed 6 bases and J shed 1 base, with 12 bases lying between them. Germline values: CDR1 SGHAT, CDR2 FQNNGV. The CDR3 spans 15 residues.

In the case of this clone: The junction does not match germline at one end; this may be a read error. The V gene is TRBV15, the J gene TRBJ2-7; unclear D gene. The CDR3 extends over 13 amino acids. CDR1 is LNHNV, CDR2 YYDKDF, per germline (reference sequence). CDR3 nucleotide sequence: TGTGCCACCAGCAGAGATCGTTTGCAGTCGGTTGACTTC. Translating gives CATSRDRLQSVDF.

The chain is built from TRBV18 and TRBJ1-5; unclear D gene. The CDR3 sequence is 14 residues long. Trimming stripped 6 bases from V and 6 bases from J, with 15 bases between. In germline, CDR1 is KGHSH, CDR2 LQKENI. The CDR3 DNA reads as TGTGCCAGCTCCCTCGAGGGATTCTCTCAGCCCCAGCATTTT. Translated: CASSLEGFSQPQHF. The variable domain in full, completed from reference TRBV18 and TRBJ1-5, reads NAGVMQNPRHLVRRRGQEARLRCSPMKGHSHVYWYRQLPEEGLKFMVYLQKENIIDESGMPKERFSAEFPKEGPSILRIQQVVRGDSAAYFCASSLEGFSQPQHFGDGTRLSIL.

The chain joins TRBV14 to TRBJ1-3; D not resolved. The germline V and J ends were trimmed by 2 bases and 0 bases, with 11 bases remaining between them. The CDR3 runs to 16 residues. Per the germline V gene, CDR1 is SGHDN and CDR2 is FVKESK. CDR3 loop: CASSQRTGFSGNTIYF. CDR3 bases: TGTGCCAGCAGCCAACGGACTGGTTTCTCTGGAAACACCATATATTTT.

This clone was seen a single time. The V gene is TRBV6-5, the J gene TRBJ2-5; 7 nucleotides line up with TRBD1. With the DNA end fitting TRBJ2-7 better, the J assignment may be wrong. Germline assignment: CDR1 MNHEY and CDR2 SVGAGI. The CDR3 spans 13 residues. CDR3 in DNA: TGTGCCAGCAGTACCGGGACAGCGTACGAGCAGTACTTC. Its translation is CASSTGTAYEQYF.

J is TRBJ2-3 and V is TRBV6-5; 8 bases line up with TRBD2. Germline CDR1 MNHEY, CDR2 SVGAGI. There are 14 residues in the CDR3. The V and J ends lost 6 bases and 3 bases, in that order; junction bases with no gene match: 5. This CDR3 reads CASSTGGPTDTQYF. The DNA of the CDR3 is TGTGCCAGCAGCACGGGGGGGCCAACAGATACGCAGTATTTT.

V and J are TRBV7-9 and TRBJ2-1; D is possibly TRBD2 (7 bases). This CDR3 region has 15 residues. Germline-derived CDR1 and CDR2 are SEHNR and FQNEAQ (reference sequence). V was cut by 7 bases and J by 3 bases, with 16 bases left in between. The CDR3 protein is CASILRGAFYNEQFF. The CDR3 DNA reads as TGTGCCAGCATCCTCCGGGGGGCCTTCTACAATGAGCAGTTCTTC.

The chain is built from TRBV10-3 and TRBJ2-7, with D tentatively TRBD2 (7 bases). Germline V CDR1 and CDR2: ENHRY, SYGVKD. The CDR3 covers 14 residues. With 7 bases removed from V and 3 bases from J, the gap between germline ends came to 16 bases. The CDR3, as DNA: TGTGCCATCACGTCCCCGGGGGGCCGCTACGAGCAGTACTTC. Translating it yields CAITSPGGRYEQYF.

CDR3 protein: CASSFDGQGAGAGEQYF. In DNA form, the CDR3 reads TGCGCCAGCAGCTTCGACGGACAGGGCGCAGGGGCGGGCGAGCAGTACTTC. The chain couples TRBV5-1 to TRBJ2-7; 8 bases are shared with TRBD1. Germline CDR1 is SGHRS and CDR2 is YFSETQ. Trimming took 2 bases from V and 6 from J; bases not matched to a gene: 16. The CDR3 spans 17 residues.

The chain links TRBV11-2 to TRBJ2-3; D not certain. Trimming pared 1 base from V and 2 bases from J, leaving 13 bases between. This CDR3 has 16 amino acids. Germline assignment: CDR1 SGHAT and CDR2 FQNNGV. In DNA, the CDR3 is TGTGCCAGCAGCTTAGTCTACAAACCTATCACAGATACGCAGTATTTT. Its translation is CASSLVYKPITDTQYF.

The chain links TRBV7-2 to TRBJ2-2, with D possibly being TRBD1 or TRBD2 (5 bases each). V lost 5 bases and J 0 bases, leaving 16 bases between the germline ends. Germline CDR1 SGHTA, CDR2 FQGNSA. The CDR3 extends over 17 amino acids. The CDR3 loop is CASSPGPPGANTGELFF. The CDR3 region has the DNA TGTGCCAGCAGCCCAGGGCCGCCCGGGGCGAACACCGGGGAGCTGTTTTTT.

V usage is TRBV27 and J usage is TRBJ2-1; TRBD2 matches at 8 bases. CDR3 length: 16 residues. With 3 bases clipped from V and 7 bases from J, the junction kept 11 bases outside the gene matches. CDR1 and CDR2 (germline): MNHEY, SMNVEV (reference sequence). This chain's CDR3 is CASSFLGLEGGNEQFF. Here the CDR3 DNA reads TGTGCCAGCAGTTTTTTGGGACTAGAGGGGGGTAATGAGCAGTTCTTC.

This rearrangement joins TRBV7-8 to TRBJ2-7, with TRBD2 matching 13 bases. The V segment lost 5 bases and the J segment 6 bases; nucleotides outside the gene matches: 7. Germline V gene data show CDR1 as SGHVS and CDR2 as FQNEAQ. This CDR3 spans 15 amino acids. The CDR3 DNA sequence: TGTGCCAGCAGCCCTGGGACTAGCGGGGCATCCGAGCAGTACTTC. Residues: CASSPGTSGASEQYF.

The V and J genes are TRBV13 and TRBJ2-5, with D possibly TRBD1 on 6 matching bases. The length of the CDR3 is 15 residues. Germline CDR1 reads PRHDT; CDR2 reads FYEKMQ (reference sequence). V dropped 5 bases and J dropped 1 base, with 14 bases sitting between them. CDR3 amino acids: CASSTYRDTQETQYF. CDR3 in DNA: TGTGCCAGCAGCACGTACAGGGATACCCAAGAGACCCAGTACTTC.

This chain links TRBV4-3 with TRBJ2-3; 7 nucleotides match TRBD2. The CDR3 consists of 16 residues. J lost 5 bases, V lost 5 bases, and 13 bases had no gene match. Per the germline V gene, CDR1 is LGHNA and CDR2 is YSLEER. CDR3 DNA: TGCGCCAGCAGCGGGCGGGGCGGGGGAGGAGGAGATACGCAGTATTTT. Its translation is CASSGRGGGGGDTQYF.

The rearrangement joins TRBV6-1 to TRBJ2-2; D is uncertain. Germline CDR1 is MNHNS and CDR2 is SASEGT. There are 12 residues in the CDR3. This chain's CDR3 is CAGRERTGELFF. Written as DNA, the CDR3 is TGTGCAGGTCGTGAACGTACCGGGGAGCTGTTTTTT.

The chain uses TRBV7-3 and TRBJ2-1; the D gene is possibly TRBD1 (5 bases). CDR3 length equals 12 residues. CDR1 SGHTA and CDR2 FQGTGA come from the germline V gene. V was shortened by 4 bases and J by 10 bases, with 11 bases between the two germline ends. The CDR3 protein is CASSYSDTEQFF. Written as DNA, the CDR3 is TGTGCCAGCAGCTATTCGGACACAGAGCAGTTCTTC.

The J gene is TRBJ2-7, the V gene TRBV11-3; D may be TRBD1 (6 bases). CDR1 and CDR2 from the germline V gene are SGHNT and YENEEA. The CDR3 contains 15 residues. V was clipped by 1 base and J by 5 bases, with 15 bases between them. CDR3 loop: CASSLGGQGIHEQYF. The CDR3 bases are TGTGCCAGCAGCTTAGGGGGTCAGGGGATCCACGAGCAGTACTTC.

CDR3 bases: TGTGCCAGCAGTTCTAAAGATACGCAGTATTTT. Translated, it gives CASSSKDTQYF. The chain has TRBV2 and TRBJ2-3, with D unresolved. V dropped 5 bases and J dropped 5 bases, with 5 bases sitting between them. The CDR3 has 11 amino acids. From germline, CDR1 is SNHLY and CDR2 FYNNEI. The full variable domain, rest sourced from reference TRBV2 and TRBJ2-3, is EPEVTQTPSHQVTQMGQEVILRCVPISNHLYFYWYRQILGQKVEFLVSFYNNEISEKSEIFDDQFSVERPDGSNFTLKIRSTKLEDSAMYFCASSSKDTQYFGPGTRLTVL.

The rearrangement joins TRBV6-1 to TRBJ1-6; TRBD1 aligns across 7 bases. This CDR3 is built from 16 residues. V gave up 1 base and J gave up 6 bases; unmatched junction bases: 6. The germline V gene has CDR1 MNHNS and CDR2 SASEGT. CDR3 in amino acids: CASSEVLTGANSPLHF. Here the CDR3 DNA reads TGTGCCAGCAGTGAAGTTCTCACAGGGGCTAATTCACCCCTCCACTTT.